This note documents a single T cell receptor (beta chain) sequence. The antigen remains undetermined. After removal of 6 bases from V and 6 bases from J, the junction contained 7 bases not matched to a gene. CDR3 length: 13 amino acids. These data originate in a study of T cell responses to AZD1222 COVID-19 vaccine. Overall study findings and caveats: Baseline seropositives among AZD1222 recipients totaled only 5 or 6.

Here immunoSEQ multiplex PCR was the method, and the copy in TCRdb shows in-frame clones only, minus some. This table holds approximately 140,000 clones, 85% to 95% found once. The V gene is TRBV12-3 or TRBV12-4, the J gene TRBJ1-1; 7 bases are shared with TRBD1. This clonotype originated in an adult in good health. This material consisted of peripheral blood, taken on day 0 of AZD1222 vaccination. The CDR3 region has the DNA TGTGCCAGCAGCCGACAGGGAGGTTCTGAAGCTTTCTTT. As protein: CASSRQGGSEAFF.